The clone carrying this T cell receptor beta chain was counted once. This sample is part of a study of control samples from healthy donors and cancer patients. The data were produced by immunoSEQ multiplex PCR, yet TCRdb's version contains in-frame clones alone and is incomplete. The sample records some 120,000 clones, over 75% being singletons. V lost 4 bases to trimming and J lost 6 bases, with 11 bases between them. Germline loops: CDR1 SGHDT, CDR2 YYEEEE. The CDR3 contains 13 residues. V is TRBV5-6 and J is TRBJ2-1; D ambiguous. Material: PBMCs. The sequence derives from a woman between 50 and 59 years old with colorectal cancer. The CDR3 nucleotides are TGTGCCAGCAGCCCCCTACACGCCAATGAGCAGTTCTTC. It translates to CASSPLHANEQFF.